This entry concerns a single T cell receptor beta chain. The antigen is not known. Library construction involved attaching unique molecular identifiers to individual cDNA molecules, which allowed quantitative, reproducible TCR counting. TCRdb recomputed calls from the RACE reads with MiXCR, one row per CDR3 protein. Among more than 75,000 distinct CDR3 sequences, around 9.3% were seen once, and the ten largest hold approximately 1.9%. This sample is part of a study of human T cells and chemical hapten exposure. Time point in this sample: patch test 2, 6 weeks after DPC sensitization. Treatment reported: therapeutic diphenylcyclopropenone sensitization with weekly scalp DPC. Study-level findings and limits: Counts of expanded TCRs at PT1 were positively correlated with patch test score. The study found expanded TCRs formed significantly more large CDR3 similarity clusters than controls.

CDR3 size: 16 residues. Germline V gene sequence: CDR1 LGHNA, CDR2 YNFKEQ. V was clipped by 3 bases and J by 1 base; unmatched bases: 5. The gene calls are TRBV4-2 and TRBJ2-7; TRBD2 matches 11 bases. The sequencing used whole blood, collected in connection with sensitization to the hapten diphenylcyclopropenone (DPC). The receptor was isolated from a woman aged 40-49 years with alopecia areata. Some clones in this sample may be carry-over from other donors' samples. The chain's CDR3 is CASSHIGTSGSYEQYF. The DNA of the CDR3 is TGTGCCAGCAGCCATATAGGGACTAGCGGTTCCTACGAGCAGTACTTC.